These 4 T cell receptor beta chains originate from one sample sequenced in a study of T-cell memory formation after mild COVID-19. TCRdb independently ran MiXCR on the 5' RACE reads; one entry per CDR3 protein. Of about 390,000 distinct CDR3 sequences in the sample, about 17% are singletons; the top ten hold under 25%. Sequenced input: PBMCs or a T cell subset sorted from them (not recorded which). These receptors were taken from a man aged 18 to 29 who had mild COVID-19 (a few samples of this study predate the infection). Cell type and time point are not known.

Only a few counts were recorded for this clonotype. The DNA of the CDR3 is TGTGCCAGCAGCCTCTCAGGGGGCGGGGGTGAAAAACTGTTTTTT. Protein product: CASSLSGGGGEKLFF. The chain has TRBV7-2 and TRBJ1-4; the match to TRBD1 covers 8 bases. This CDR3 has 15 residues. Losses at the gene ends were 5 bases for V and 7 bases for J; bases not matched to a gene: 9. Germline CDR1 reads SGHTA; CDR2 reads FQGNSA.

V is TRBV7-3 and J is TRBJ2-1; 7 bases map to TRBD2. Germline loops: CDR1 SGHTA, CDR2 FQGTGA. This CDR3 spans 15 amino acids. V dropped 2 bases and J dropped 7; count of bases not matched to a gene: 8. As DNA, the CDR3 is TGTGCCAGCAGCTTAGAACGGGGGGTAAAGAATGAGCAGTTCTTC. Protein: CASSLERGVKNEQFF. The whole variable domain, filled in from reference TRBV7-3 and TRBJ2-1, reads GAGVSQTPSNKVTEKGKYVELRCDPISGHTALYWYRQSLGQGPEFLIYFQGTGAADDSGLPNDRFFAVRPEGSVSTLKIQRTERGDSAVYLCASSLERGVKNEQFFGPGTRLTVL.

This chain connects TRBV5-1 to TRBJ2-7, with TRBD1 as a possible D gene (6 bases). Germline-derived CDR1 and CDR2 are SGHRS and YFSETQ. Trimming shortened V by 0 bases and J by 3 bases, and 13 bases separated the two germline ends. The length of the CDR3 is 15 residues. The CDR3 DNA sequence: TGCGCCAGCAGCTTGGGAGGGGAAGGGGGCTACGAGCAGTACGTC. Translating gives CASSLGGEGGYEQYV.

The chain uses TRBV12-3 or TRBV12-4 and TRBJ1-2; no reliable D call. Trimming stripped 6 bases from V and 7 bases from J, with 12 bases between. The length of the CDR3 is 12 residues. The CDR3 DNA follows: TGTGCCAGCAGCGAACGGGGTCTTGGCTACACCTTC. This encodes CASSERGLGYTF.